This T cell receptor (beta chain) appears in the sequencing data of a study of T-cell memory formation after mild COVID-19. Per germline, CDR1 LGHNA and CDR2 YSLEER. There are 13 residues in the CDR3. V was clipped by 1 base and J by 10 bases, with 11 bases between them. One entry per CDR3 protein results from TCRdb running MiXCR on the 5' RACE reads. The sample yields 450,000 to 700,000 distinct CDR3 sequences, roughly 18% seen once. This clonotype showed up just a few times. The chain is built from TRBV4-3 and TRBJ2-4; D may be TRBD2 (6 bases). The TCR sequence derives from an adult woman who had mild COVID-19 (a few samples of this study predate the infection). Cell type and time point are not known. Sequencing used PBMCs or a T cell subset sorted from them (not recorded which). Written as DNA, the CDR3 is TGCGCCAGCAGCCAAGTCCGGGGGACTATTCAGTACTTC. This gives the protein CASSQVRGTIQYF.